This T cell receptor (beta chain) was found in a study of blood T cell repertoires in COVID-19. Turning to the study itself: Both acute and convalescent COVID-19 samples were obtained from the United States, Italy and Spain. Nucleic acid was either cDNA or gDNA, and it came from T cells, B-cell-depleted T cells, or PBMCs.

Patients at the Seattle site were enrolled during active infection and followed longitudinally. The CDR3 runs 14 residues. From germline, CDR1 is SNHLY and CDR2 FYNNEI. Trimming left V 5 bases short and J 8 bases short, with 15 bases between. Per the original methods: Estimates of nucleated cell counts were drawn from the amplification of reference gene primers. Libraries were prepared by immunoSEQ multiplex PCR; TCRdb keeps only in-frame clonotypes and omits some of them. Clone size and V and J calls were adopted from that table, with D and trimming inferred from the DNA. The sample holds 30,000 to 40,000 clones; about 74% are singletons and the top ten take roughly a tenth.

The V gene is TRBV2, the J gene TRBJ1-4, with D perhaps TRBD1 (6 bases). The receptor was isolated from a man between 65 and 85 years old with COVID-19, enrolled during active disease. Sequenced input: peripheral blood. The CDR3 reads CASSLQGRREKLFF. The CDR3 DNA follows: TGTGCCAGCAGTTTACAGGGTCGACGGGAAAAACTGTTTTTT.